The rows below give T cell receptor beta chains drawn from one sample of a study of T cells in Graves' hyperthyroidism and ophthalmopathy. In TCRdb, the multiplex PCR reads were re-called with MiXCR into one record per CDR3 protein. This table has about 500,000 distinct CDR3 sequences, approximately 15% appearing once. The sample comprised blood. These receptor sequences come from a woman under 30 with Graves' hyperthyroidism. The CDR3 runs from the conserved cysteine through the conserved F or W. D genes are given only for firm matches. Expanded clones are given a class, and other clones once, few, many or no size at all.

clone_size,j_call,v_call,d_call,cdr3_aa,cdr3_nt
few,TRBJ2-1,TRBV20-1,TRBD2,CSARIAAGGGYNEQFF,TGCAGTGCTAGAATAGCAGCGGGAGGGGGGTACAATGAGCAGTTCTTC
.,TRBJ1-1,TRBV10-1,.,CASSESPDTEAFF,TGCGCCAGCAGTGAGTCCCCCGACACTGAAGCTTTCTTT
many,TRBJ1-1,TRBV2,TRBD1,CASRAPDRGMNTEAFF,TGTGCCAGCAGGGCCCCCGACAGGGGGATGAACACTGAAGCTTTCTTT
.,TRBJ2-1,TRBV4-1,TRBD2,CASSQVFGSGRAHEQFF,TGCGCCAGCAGCCAAGTTTTTGGTAGCGGGAGGGCTCATGAGCAGTTCTTC
many,TRBJ1-2,TRBV2,.,CASSQWRGPTTDYGYTF,TGTGCCAGCAGCCAGTGGCGAGGACCAACGACGGACTATGGCTACACCTTC
.,TRBJ1-1,TRBV20-1,.,CSARGGAGIEAFF,TGCAGTGCTAGGGGGGGGGCCGGTATAGAAGCTTTCTTT
many,TRBJ2-2,TRBV5-1,.,CASSLDSGSNTGELFF,TGCGCCAGCAGCTTGGATAGCGGCTCGAACACCGGGGAGCTGTTTTTT
many,TRBJ2-3,TRBV6-1,TRBD2,CASRMTSGHTDTQYF,TGTGCCAGCAGGATGACTAGCGGGCACACAGATACGCAGTATTTT
many,TRBJ2-1,TRBV10-3,.,CAIRDRERAGAIEQFF,TGTGCCATCAGAGACAGGGAGCGAGCGGGAGCTATTGAGCAGTTCTTC
many,TRBJ2-1,TRBV7-3,.,CASSLNAGYNEQFF,TGTGCCAGCAGCTTAAATGCTGGATACAATGAGCAGTTCTTC
.,TRBJ1-6,TRBV3-1,.,CASSLSDRDNSPLHF,TGTGCCAGCAGCCTATCGGACCGGGATAATTCACCCCTCCACTTT
few,TRBJ2-1,TRBV5-1,TRBD2,CASSRGLAGQNDEQFF,TGCGCCAGCAGCCGGGGACTAGCGGGACAAAACGATGAGCAGTTCTTC
many,TRBJ2-7,TRBV7-9,.,CASILGETDSYEQYF,TGTGCCAGCATCTTGGGGGAGACAGACTCCTACGAGCAGTACTTC
many,TRBJ1-1,TRBV5-1,.,CASSLATGMNTEAFF,TGCGCCAGCAGCTTGGCTACAGGGATGAACACTGAAGCTTTCTTT
few,TRBJ2-3,TRBV7-9,.,CASTSSGDTQYF,TGTGCCAGCACCTCTTCGGGAGATACGCAGTATTTT
.,TRBJ2-7,TRBV4-1,.,CASSQDWQGSYEQYF,TGCGCCAGCAGCCAAGATTGGCAGGGCTCCTACGAGCAGTACTTC
.,TRBJ2-7,TRBV12-5,TRBD1,CASGLVAGTGAYEQYF,TGTGCTAGTGGTTTGGTAGCCGGGACAGGGGCCTACGAGCAGTACTTC
many,TRBJ1-5,TRBV7-8,.,CASREQGSFGQPQHF,TGTGCCAGCAGGGAGCAGGGGTCCTTTGGACAGCCCCAGCATTTT
once,TRBJ2-6,TRBV27,.,CASSLSTIGANVLTF,TGTGCCAGCAGTTTGTCGACAATCGGGGCCAACGTCCTGACTTTC
.,TRBJ1-2,TRBV19,.,CARGDPNYSYTF,TGTGCCAGGGGGGATCCTAACTATAGCTACACCTTC
many,TRBJ2-7,TRBV12-3/TRBV12-4,TRBD1,CASRLQGADEQYF,TGTGCCAGCAGACTACAGGGGGCCGACGAGCAGTACTTC
.,TRBJ1-5,TRBV18,TRBD1,CASSPQGAEQPQHF,TGTGCCAGCTCACCTCAGGGGGCGGAACAGCCCCAGCATTTT
many,TRBJ1-4,TRBV19,TRBD1,CASAPGQGNEKLFF,TGTGCCAGTGCTCCGGGACAGGGGAATGAAAAACTGTTTTTT
many,TRBJ1-1,TRBV30,.,CAWRQRSDTEAFF,TGTGCCTGGAGACAGAGGAGCGACACTGAAGCTTTCTTT
many,TRBJ2-5,TRBV29-1,TRBD2,CSVEDPFGLAGEEETQYF,TGCAGCGTTGAAGATCCTTTCGGACTAGCGGGAGAAGAAGAGACCCAGTACTTC
.,TRBJ2-4,TRBV19,.,CASRGMSKNIQYF,TGTGCCAGTCGGGGGATGTCCAAAAACATTCAGTACTTC
.,TRBJ1-4,TRBV6-1,.,CASSVRGVGDEKLFF,TGTGCCAGCAGTGTTCGGGGGGTCGGAGATGAAAAACTGTTTTTT
few,TRBJ1-1,TRBV30,.,CAWSGVSVNTEAFF,TGTGCCTGGAGTGGGGTGTCAGTGAACACTGAAGCTTTCTTT
many,TRBJ2-5,TRBV3-1,.,CASSQDRQETQYF,TGTGCCAGCAGCCAAGACAGACAAGAGACCCAGTACTTC
few,TRBJ2-5,TRBV18,TRBD2,CASSPRSGRRETQYF,TGTGCCAGCTCACCACGTAGCGGGAGACGAGAGACCCAGTACTTC
.,TRBJ2-3,TRBV5-1,TRBD2,CASSPVLAGEADTQYF,TGCGCCAGCAGCCCCGTTCTAGCGGGAGAAGCAGATACGCAGTATTTT
.,TRBJ2-1,TRBV5-1,.,CASMGGAVSYNEQFF,TGCGCCAGCATGGGGGGGGCGGTATCCTACAATGAGCAGTTCTTC
.,TRBJ2-3,TRBV28,.,CASSYGVATDTQYF,TGTGCCAGCAGTTACGGGGTAGCCACAGATACGCAGTATTTT
many,TRBJ1-5,TRBV12-3/TRBV12-4,.,CASSYGGQNQPQHF,TGTGCCAGCAGTTACGGGGGTCAGAATCAGCCCCAGCATTTT
.,TRBJ2-7,TRBV24-1,TRBD2,CATSDRGGGSSYEQYF,TGTGCCACCAGTGACCGGGGGGGAGGGAGCTCCTACGAGCAGTACTTC
few,TRBJ1-3,TRBV7-9,.,CASSSLEWSGNTIYF,TGTGCCAGCAGCTCACTCGAGTGGTCTGGAAACACCATATATTTT
many,TRBJ2-4,TRBV11-2,.,CASSWPPFDPAKNIQYF,TGTGCCAGCAGCTGGCCCCCGTTTGATCCAGCCAAAAACATTCAGTACTTC
once,TRBJ2-5,TRBV20-1,TRBD2,CSARLAGVGTQYF,TGCAGTGCCCGACTAGCGGGAGTTGGGACCCAGTACTTC
.,TRBJ1-1,TRBV10-2,.,CASSSDWAAGTEAFF,TGCGCCAGCAGTTCGGACTGGGCGGCGGGCACTGAAGCTTTCTTT
.,TRBJ2-3,TRBV11-2,TRBD1,CASSFDRGADTQYF,TGTGCCAGCAGCTTCGACAGGGGCGCAGATACGCAGTATTTT
many,TRBJ2-7,TRBV30,.,CAWSLRGLYEQYF,TGTGCCTGGAGTCTTCGGGGGCTATACGAGCAGTACTTC
many,TRBJ2-1,TRBV15,TRBD2,CATSKTGTSGTFFADEQFF,TGTGCCACCAGCAAAACCGGGACTAGCGGGACTTTCTTTGCGGATGAGCAGTTCTTC
once,TRBJ2-7,TRBV9,.,CASSVVDNHPYNEQYF,TGTGCCAGCAGCGTAGTGGACAACCACCCCTACAATGAGCAGTACTTC
few,TRBJ2-7,TRBV10-3,.,CAISESHGGKQYEQYF,TGTGCCATCAGTGAGTCTCATGGGGGAAAACAATACGAGCAGTACTTC
many,TRBJ1-5,TRBV6-1,TRBD1,CATSDRLGNQPQHF,TGTGCCACCTCGGACAGGCTCGGCAATCAGCCCCAGCATTTT
many,TRBJ2-5,TRBV19,TRBD2,CASRASGTQETQYF,TGTGCCAGTAGGGCTAGCGGAACGCAAGAGACCCAGTACTTC
many,TRBJ2-1,TRBV2,TRBD2,CASSELAGVVNEQFF,TGTGCCAGCAGTGAACTAGCGGGAGTTGTTAATGAGCAGTTCTTC
.,TRBJ2-7,TRBV3-1,TRBD1,CASGTGLSEQYF,TGTGCCAGCGGGACAGGTTTATCCGAGCAGTACTTC
few,TRBJ1-2,TRBV19,TRBD1,CASIPGQGIDYGYTF,TGTGCCAGTATCCCGGGACAGGGTATCGACTATGGCTACACCTTC
many,TRBJ2-1,TRBV7-3,TRBD2,CASSSQAGAVNEQFF,TGTGCCAGCAGCTCCCAAGCGGGAGCCGTAAATGAGCAGTTCTTC
many,TRBJ1-1,TRBV10-3,.,CAIKEGSRNTEAFF,TGTGCCATCAAGGAGGGCTCCAGGAACACTGAAGCTTTCTTT
.,TRBJ1-1,TRBV4-3,TRBD1,CASSQGGSRGTEAFF,TGCGCCAGCAGCCAAGGGGGAAGCAGGGGGACTGAAGCTTTCTTT
many,TRBJ1-1,TRBV10-2,TRBD1,CASSAGTGLVNTEAFF,TGCGCCAGCAGTGCCGGGACAGGATTGGTGAACACTGAAGCTTTCTTT
many,TRBJ1-1,TRBV6-1,.,CASSQGWDTEAFF,TGTGCCAGCAGTCAGGGGTGGGACACTGAAGCTTTCTTT
few,TRBJ1-1,TRBV19,.,CASSITGTFTPEAFF,TGTGCCAGTAGTATCACGGGGACTTTTACGCCTGAAGCTTTCTTT
many,TRBJ2-3,TRBV18,.,CASSPPSGTDTQYF,TGTGCCAGCTCACCACCGTCGGGCACAGATACGCAGTATTTT
many,TRBJ2-2,TRBV12-3/TRBV12-4,.,CASNPPDGELFF,TGTGCCAGCAATCCCCCTGACGGGGAGCTGTTTTTT
few,TRBJ1-1,TRBV7-9,.,CATRQIDSTEAFF,TGTGCCACCCGCCAAATCGACTCCACTGAAGCTTTCTTT
many,TRBJ2-5,TRBV11-1,.,CASSLTPGQETQYF,TGTGCCAGCAGCTTAACGCCAGGCCAAGAGACCCAGTACTTC
many,TRBJ2-3,TRBV29-1,TRBD2,CSVFSGRADTQYF,TGCAGCGTTTTTAGCGGGAGGGCAGATACGCAGTATTTT